The next 20 T cell receptor beta chains were all read from a single sample in a study of T cells in women clearing cervical HPV infection. TCRdb's copy holds only in-frame clones and misses some; the assay was immunoSEQ multiplex PCR. The table lists about 27,000 clones, with more than 20% in the top ten. The sequenced sample consisted of blood buffy coat. These receptors originate from a woman aged 18 to 75 with a cervical HPV16 infection that either progressed to CIN3+ or cleared (not recorded which).

On this clone: The read terminates 3 residues ahead of where the CDR3 ends, so the germline J gene completes it. At the DNA level, this CDR3 is encoded by other sequences in the same sample as well. V usage is TRBV2 and J usage is TRBJ1-2; D ambiguous. The CDR3 runs to 15 residues. Looked up from germline, CDR1 is SNHLY and CDR2 is FYNNEI. Deletions cut 6 bases from V and 6 bases from J, with 20 bases between. The part of the CDR3 DNA that was read is TGTGCCAGCAGCCGCGTGGACTTCACGAAGAATGGC. It codes for CASSRVDFTKNG. The full CDR3 protein is CASSRVDFTKNGYTF.

As regards this clone: Read sequence stops 3 residues before the CDR3 end, and the germline J gene provides the missing end. The chain carries TRBV19 and TRBJ1-5; no clear D. The V gene's germline CDR1 is LNHDA and CDR2 SQIVND (reference sequence). The CDR3 spans 15 residues. The V gene lost 7 bases and the J gene lost 0 bases, with 13 bases spanning the gap. Partial CDR3 DNA: TGTGCCAGTACCCCACAGCCTTATAGCAATCAGCCC. Its protein product is CASTPQPYSNQP. The CDR3 in full is CASTPQPYSNQPQHF.

As regards this clone: Read coverage stops 3 residues before the CDR3 terminus; the germline J gene supplies the remainder. The gene calls are TRBV7-9 and TRBJ2-7; D gene ambiguous. CDR1 and CDR2 (germline): SEHNR, FQNEAQ (reference sequence). This CDR3 is 11 amino acids long. V lost 5 bases to trimming and J lost 6 bases, with 8 bases between them. The sequenced CDR3 bases are TGTGCCAGCAGCCTAAATGCCGAG. Its translation is CASSLNAE. The entire CDR3 sequence reads CASSLNAEQYF.

In regard to this clone: The read stops 3 residues short of the end of the CDR3; the missing end is completed from the germline J gene. The chain carries TRBV20-1 and TRBJ1-4; D is uncertain. The germline gives CDR1 DFQATT, CDR2 SNEGSKA (reference sequence). V gave up 5 bases and J gave up 5 bases, with 12 bases separating them. The CDR3 runs to 13 residues. The CDR3 bases that were read are TGCAGTGCTTCCAACGCGGTGAATGAAAAA. Amino acids: CSASNAVNEK. The whole CDR3 region reads CSASNAVNEKLFF.

On this clone itself: The read falls 3 residues short of the CDR3 end, and the missing part is taken from the germline J gene. V is TRBV7-9 and J is TRBJ2-3, with unresolved D. CDR3 size: 14 residues. CDR1 and CDR2 from the germline V gene are SEHNR and FQNEAQ (reference sequence). V was cut by 3 bases and J by 2 bases, with 9 bases left in between. The CDR3 reads CASSLNMATDTQYF. CDR3 bases read: TGTGCCAGCAGCTTGAATATGGCCACAGATACG.

This CDR3 is CASSLGETQYF. The part of the CDR3 DNA that was read is TGTGCCAGCAGTCTCGGGGAGACG. The V gene is TRBV6-2 or TRBV6-3, the J gene TRBJ2-3, with D tentatively TRBD2 (5 bases). The read halts 3 residues ahead of the CDR3 end, with the missing end drawn from the germline J gene. Germline V gene lookup returns CDR1 MNHEY and CDR2 SVGEGT. The CDR3 spans 11 residues.

Notes on this clone: The CDR3 extends 3 residues past the end of the read, so its final part is completed from the germline J gene. The V call is TRBV7-9, the J call TRBJ2-3, with 9 bases fitting TRBD2. The germline gives CDR1 SEHNR, CDR2 FQNEAQ (reference sequence). The CDR3 runs 15 residues. This CDR3 is CASSLGAGGKQTQYF. The sequenced part of the CDR3 DNA is TGTGCCAGCAGCCTAGGAGCGGGAGGAAAGCAGACG.

Concerning this clone: The read stops 3 residues short of the end of the CDR3; the missing end is completed from the germline J gene. This chain joins TRBV5-1 and TRBJ2-2; 9 nucleotides line up with TRBD1. Germline CDR1 reads SGHRS; CDR2 reads YFSETQ. The CDR3 is made up of 15 amino acids. The DNA read from the CDR3 is TGCGCCAGCAGCTCCCGGACAGGGGAACATGAAAAG. This gives the protein CASSSRTGEHEK. The full-length CDR3 reads as CASSSRTGEHEKLFF.

A word on this clone: The CDR3 end lies 3 residues beyond the end of the read and is filled in from the germline J gene. The V gene is TRBV5-1, the J gene TRBJ2-5; 13 bases agree with TRBD2. V trimming: 2 bases; J trimming: 3 bases; junction bases outside the gene matches: 1. The germline CDR1 and CDR2 sequences are SGHRS and YFSETQ. This CDR3 has 15 residues. CDR3 DNA (partial): TGCGCCAGCAGCTTTGGGACTAGCGGGGAAGAGACC. It yields the protein CASSFGTSGEET. The CDR3 in its entirety is CASSFGTSGEETQYF.

With regard to this clone: The read gets to within 3 residues of the CDR3 end, and the germline J gene fills in the rest. This sequence joins TRBV2 and TRBJ2-3, with TRBD1 identical over 9 bases. Germline CDR1 is SNHLY and CDR2 is FYNNEI. The CDR3 covers 12 residues. CDR3 bases read: TGTGCCAGCGGACAGGGGCCGGAGACG. It specifies CASGQGPET. The whole CDR3 protein is CASGQGPETQYF.

With regard to this clone: The read ends 3 residues early relative to the CDR3; the germline J gene fills the gap. The chain carries TRBV27 and TRBJ2-7; TRBD2 is a possible D gene (6 bases). V shed 0 bases and J shed 4 bases, with 13 bases lying between them. Germline CDR1 and CDR2: MNHEY and SMNVEV (reference sequence). CDR3 length: 15 residues. The CDR3 loop reads CASSLSPTRGYEQYF. Partial CDR3 DNA: TGTGCCAGCAGTTTATCCCCTACCCGGGGGTACGAG.

Worth noting for this clone: The CDR3 end lies 3 residues beyond the end of the read and is filled in from the germline J gene. The chain joins TRBV29-1 to TRBJ2-7; maybe TRBD2 (6 bases). The CDR3 runs 13 residues. Per the germline V gene, CDR1 is SQVTM and CDR2 is ANQGSEA. Trimming pared 8 bases from V and 3 bases from J, leaving 17 bases between. The covered CDR3 bases are TGCAGCTTCTTTACGGGACTCCACTACGAG. Its protein product is CSFFTGLHYE. The complete CDR3 sequence is CSFFTGLHYEQYF.

Concerning this clone: The CDR3 end is not reached by the read, which stops 3 residues before it; the germline J gene fills it in. The chain combines TRBV20-1 with TRBJ2-7, with TRBD1 matching over 11 bases. The CDR3 extends over 15 amino acids. With 3 bases clipped from V and 4 bases from J, the junction kept 8 bases outside the gene matches. Germline V gives CDR1 DFQATT, CDR2 SNEGSKA (reference sequence). The CDR3 bases that were read are TGCAGTGCTAGTGGTAGGGACAGGGGGAGTTACGAG. It codes for CSASGRDRGSYE. From start to end, the CDR3 is CSASGRDRGSYEQYF.

In regard to this clone: The read falls 3 residues short of the CDR3 end, and the missing part is taken from the germline J gene. The chain uses TRBV20-1 and TRBJ2-1; TRBD2 matches at 9 bases. Trimming removed 5 bases from V and 4 bases from J; junction bases left unmatched: 6. The CDR3 consists of 14 residues. The germline V gene encodes CDR1 DFQATT and CDR2 SNEGSKA (reference sequence). The CDR3 loop is CSAPEAGGYNEQFF. Partial CDR3 DNA: TGCAGTGCTCCTGAAGCGGGAGGTTACAATGAG.

With respect to this clone: At one of its ends the junction is not consistent with the germline gene, which may arise from a read error. The CDR3 sequence: CASSLGSGQDYTF. The sequenced part of the CDR3 DNA is TGTGCTAGCAGCTTGGGTAGCGGCCAGGAC. This chain connects TRBV7-7 to TRBJ1-2; D not resolved. Read sequence stops 3 residues before the CDR3 end, and the germline J gene provides the missing end. Germline V gene sequence: CDR1 SSHAT, CDR2 FNYEAQ (reference sequence). The CDR3 is 13 residues long.

As for this clone: The missing CDR3 end, 3 residues past where the read stops, is filled in from the germline J gene. The genes are TRBV6-1 and TRBJ1-1; TRBD1 agrees at 7 bases. Trimming removed 1 base from V and 4 bases from J; junction bases left unmatched: 6. Germline V lookup: CDR1 MNHNS, CDR2 SASEGT. This CDR3 contains 15 residues. CDR3 amino acids: CASSEGFRGFTEAFF. The CDR3 bases that were read are TGTGCCAGCAGTGAAGGATTCAGGGGGTTCACTGAA.

CDR3 in amino acids: CASSLTGGANEQFF. CDR3 bases read: TGTGCCAGCAGCTTAACCGGGGGGGCCAATGAG. V and J are TRBV7-3 and TRBJ2-1, with 8 bases fitting TRBD2. The observed sequence ends 3 residues before the CDR3 terminus, with the missing tail filled in from the germline J gene. The CDR3 length is 14 residues. Germline V lookup: CDR1 SGHTA, CDR2 FQGTGA. V trimming: 0 bases; J trimming: 6 bases; junction bases outside the gene matches: 1.

A word on this clone: One junction end does not reproduce the germline sequence, and a read error may be involved. The observed sequence ends 3 residues before the CDR3 terminus, with the missing tail filled in from the germline J gene. This specimen includes other DNA sequences encoding the same CDR3. V is TRBV19 and J is TRBJ1-2; 7 positions match TRBD1. The CDR3 is made up of 14 amino acids. Germline V gives CDR1 LNHDA, CDR2 SQIVND (reference sequence). Incomplete CDR3 DNA: TGTGCCAGTAGTCCCCCGGGACAGCTCTATGGG. Encoded protein: CASSPPGQLYG. The complete CDR3 protein is CASSPPGQLYGYTF.

This CDR3 reads CASSGTFNTEAFF. The covered CDR3 bases are TGTGCCAGCAGTGGGACTTTTAACACTGAA. The chain recombines TRBV2 with TRBJ1-1; unclear D gene. Read sequence stops 3 residues before the CDR3 end, and the germline J gene provides the missing end. Germline lookup yields CDR1 SNHLY and CDR2 FYNNEI. Trimming cost V 4 bases and J 2 bases, with 8 bases left between them. This CDR3 contains 13 residues.

Notes on this clone: The read ends 3 residues shy of where the CDR3 ends; the end is completed using the germline J gene. This chain connects TRBV19 to TRBJ1-1; D may be TRBD1 (5 bases). The CDR3 consists of 15 residues. Germline-derived CDR1 and CDR2 are LNHDA and SQIVND (reference sequence). V was pared by 7 bases and J by 5 bases, with 20 bases between. The sequenced CDR3 bases are TGTGCCAGTAAGGTTTCGGGTGGAGGGGTGACTGAA. As protein: CASKVSGGGVTE. The whole CDR3 is CASKVSGGGVTEAFF.